The 21 T cell receptor beta chains below were found in one sample sequenced in a study of cytomegalovirus exposure and HLA in healthy donors (dated by TCRdb to the late 2010s). Library prep was done by the immunoSEQ multiplex PCR assay. A mixture of 60 forward primers for TCR Vbeta segments and 13 reverse primers for TCR Jbeta segments was used in the multiplex PCR. TCRdb re-hosts the immuneACCESS table, in-frame sequences only. Its copies lack some clones; in the studies checked, an unresolved V gene accounts for under half of them, and the cause for the rest is not known. This sample's listing comprises 100,000 to 150,000 clones. The top ten clonotypes cover over 0.8% of the sample. Sequenced input: PBMCs. The receptors were gathered from a man aged 18 to 29 in good health and CMV-seronegative.

The chain joins TRBV5-1 to TRBJ2-5; D gene uncertain. The V and J ends lost 2 bases and 4 bases respectively, with 9 bases between them. In germline, CDR1 is SGHRS, CDR2 YFSETQ. The CDR3 totals 13 residues. CDR3 coding DNA: TGCGCCAGCAGCTTAGAGTTAAGAGAGACCCAGTACTTC. Translating gives CASSLELRETQYF.

The rearrangement joins TRBV30 to TRBJ2-2, with a tentative D call TRBD2 (6 bases). Germline loops: CDR1 GTSNPN, CDR2 SVGIG (reference sequence). This CDR3 has 15 amino acids. The ends were cut back, 0 bases at V and 4 bases at J, with 12 bases in the middle. The CDR3 nucleotides read TGTGCCTGGAGTGTAAAGGCGCGGGGCACCGGGGAGCTGTTTTTT. This encodes CAWSVKARGTGELFF.

The rearrangement joins TRBV4-1 to TRBJ2-1; D may be TRBD2 (6 bases). Germline V gene data show CDR1 as MGHRA and CDR2 as YSYEKL. There are 14 residues in the CDR3. Between the trimmed V and J ends, which lost 2 bases and 7 bases, there was a span of 12 bases. In nucleotides, the CDR3 is TGCGCCAGCAGCCAAAGAAGGGAGGTGAATGAGCAGTTCTTC. As protein: CASSQRREVNEQFF.

The rearrangement links TRBV10-1 to TRBJ2-7; a possible D gene is TRBD1 (6 bases). Germline V CDR1 and CDR2: WNHNN, SYGVQD (reference sequence). The CDR3 consists of 13 residues. V lost 3 bases, J lost 5 bases, and 11 bases lay in between. The CDR3 region has the DNA TGCGCCAGCAGTGAAAGCCCAGGGGACGAGCAGTACTTC. It specifies CASSESPGDEQYF.

J is TRBJ1-6 and V is TRBV28, with 7 bases identical to TRBD1. V dropped 6 bases and J dropped 7; count of bases not matched to a gene: 9. Germline lookup yields CDR1 MDHEN and CDR2 SYDVKM. The CDR3 runs to 15 residues. The CDR3 is CASSPNRGLNSPLHF. In nucleotides, the CDR3 is TGTGCCAGCAGCCCAAACAGGGGTCTGAATTCACCCCTCCACTTT.

The chain links TRBV19 to TRBJ1-1; 7 bases map to TRBD1. Germline assignment: CDR1 LNHDA and CDR2 SQIVND (reference sequence). With V trimmed by 6 bases and J by 2 bases, 3 bases remained unmatched. This CDR3 region has 13 residues. This chain's CDR3 is CASSDRDNTEAFF. CDR3 DNA sequence: TGTGCCAGTAGCGACAGGGATAACACTGAAGCTTTCTTT.

The chain uses TRBV6-5 and TRBJ2-7; D perhaps matches TRBD1 (6 bases). CDR1 and CDR2 (germline): MNHEY, SVGAGI. There are 14 residues in the CDR3. V was cut by 2 bases and J by 6 bases, with 14 bases left in between. The CDR3 loop reads CASSYGGVLREQYF. Here the CDR3 DNA reads TGTGCCAGCAGTTACGGGGGCGTACTCCGCGAGCAGTACTTC.

The chain couples TRBV28 to TRBJ1-1; D gene ambiguous. Germline CDR1 reads MDHEN; CDR2 reads SYDVKM. The V gene lost 7 bases and the J gene lost 7 bases, with 10 bases spanning the gap. The CDR3 has 11 residues. The CDR3 coding sequence is TGTGCCAGCAATTCCCCCCATGAAGCTTTCTTT. It is translated as CASNSPHEAFF.

The genes are TRBV6-1 and TRBJ2-7, with no clear D. This CDR3 contains 13 residues. CDR1 is MNHNS and CDR2 is SASEGT in the germline V gene. The V end lost 4 bases, the J end lost 3 bases, and 10 bases lay between the germline ends. The CDR3 reads CASSVMRSYEQYF. CDR3 nucleotides: TGTGCCAGCAGTGTCATGCGGAGCTACGAGCAGTACTTC.

V and J are TRBV7-2 and TRBJ2-7, with D hard to call. The CDR3 has 13 amino acids. The V gene lost 7 bases and the J gene lost 5 bases, with 15 bases spanning the gap. The germline CDR1 and CDR2 sequences are SGHTA and FQGNSA. The CDR3 DNA reads as TGTGCCAGCACCCTTGCCCGGGTCCACGAGCAGTACTTC. It encodes CASTLARVHEQYF.

The chain recombines TRBV11-2 with TRBJ2-3, with TRBD2 matching over 13 bases. The length of the CDR3 is 16 residues. Trimming removed 9 bases from V and 6 bases from J; junction bases left unmatched: 12. In germline, CDR1 is SGHAT, CDR2 FQNNGV. CDR3 coding DNA: TGTGCCAGTACAGAGGGACTAGCGGGGCCCGGGGATACGCAGTATTTT. Protein sequence: CASTEGLAGPGDTQYF.

The genes are TRBV30 and TRBJ2-5; 12 positions agree with TRBD2. This CDR3 is built from 18 residues. The germline V gene has CDR1 GTSNPN and CDR2 SVGIG (reference sequence). Unmatched junction bases numbered 9, after V lost 0 bases and J lost 1 base. The CDR3 region is CAWSVLRTSGIFQETQYF. CDR3 DNA: TGTGCCTGGAGTGTACTGAGGACTAGCGGGATATTCCAAGAGACCCAGTACTTC. Combining the CDR3 with reference TRBV30 and TRBJ2-5 gives the whole variable domain SQTIHQWPATLVQPVGSPLSLECTVEGTSNPNLYWYRQAAGRGLQLLFYSVGIGQISSEVPQNLSASRPQDRQFILSSKKLLLSDSGFYLCAWSVLRTSGIFQETQYFGPGTRLLVL.

The V call is TRBV9, the J call TRBJ1-2; 7 positions match TRBD1. The V gene end was trimmed by 0 bases and the J gene end by 4 bases; junction bases not matched to a gene: 9. The CDR3 consists of 16 residues. Germline CDR1 SGDLS, CDR2 YYNGEE. CDR3 DNA: TGTGCCAGCAGCGTAGACCTCAAGGGGGCTGGCTATGGCTACACCTTC. Translation gives CASSVDLKGAGYGYTF.

The CDR3 loop is CASSTLTGTNEKLFF. The CDR3 DNA reads as TGTGCCAGCAGCACCCTGACAGGGACAAATGAAAAACTGTTTTTT. The chain carries TRBV5-4 and TRBJ1-4, with TRBD1 matching 7 bases. J gave up 5 bases and V 4 bases, and 8 bases lay outside the gene matches. Germline V gives CDR1 SGHNT, CDR2 YYREEE (reference sequence). This CDR3 comprises 15 residues.

The chain couples TRBV9 to TRBJ2-7; D may be TRBD2 (5 bases). The CDR3 extends over 15 amino acids. The ends were cut back, 0 bases at V and 0 bases at J, with 10 bases in the middle. From germline, CDR1 is SGDLS and CDR2 YYNGEE. This CDR3 reads CASSVAAGGSYEQYF. For the CDR3, the DNA is TGTGCCAGCAGCGTAGCGGCGGGTGGCTCCTACGAGCAGTACTTC.

The rearrangement uses TRBV10-3 and TRBJ2-3; TRBD2 agrees at 8 bases. Germline loops: CDR1 ENHRY, CDR2 SYGVKD. The CDR3 runs 15 residues. Unmatched junction bases numbered 8, after V lost 3 bases and J lost 6 bases. The CDR3 is CAISDPSGGPDTQYF. The CDR3 DNA follows: TGTGCCATCAGTGACCCGAGCGGGGGTCCGGATACGCAGTATTTT.

CDR3 protein: CASRPRAYGYTF. DNA of the CDR3: TGTGCCAGCCGTCCGAGAGCCTATGGCTACACCTTC. This sequence joins TRBV28 and TRBJ1-2; D unclear. CDR1 is MDHEN and CDR2 is SYDVKM in the germline V gene. Trimming left V 8 bases short and J 4 bases short, with 11 bases between. The CDR3 consists of 12 residues.

This chain uses TRBV29-1 with TRBJ1-1, with 7 bases fitting TRBD1. The CDR3 is 15 amino acids. Germline CDR1 reads SQVTM; CDR2 reads ANQGSEA. Trimming took 7 bases from V and 0 from J; bases not matched to a gene: 11. The CDR3 DNA follows: TGCAGCGGCAGACAGGGCTGGGGTATGAACACTGAAGCTTTCTTT. Amino acids: CSGRQGWGMNTEAFF. The full variable domain, in which reference TRBV29-1 and TRBJ1-1 provide the parts outside the CDR3, is SAVISQKPSRDICQRGTSLTIQCQVDSQVTMMFWYRQQPGQSLTLIATANQGSEATYESGFVIDKFPISRPNLTFSTLTVSNMSPEDSSIYLCSGRQGWGMNTEAFFGQGTRLTVV.

V and J are TRBV6-5 and TRBJ2-1; D may be TRBD1 (6 bases). The germline gives CDR1 MNHEY, CDR2 SVGAGI. The germline V and J ends were trimmed by 6 bases and 6 bases, with 12 bases remaining between them. The CDR3 is made up of 13 amino acids. CDR3: CASRQGSGNEQFF. The CDR3 bases are TGTGCCAGCAGACAGGGAAGTGGCAATGAGCAGTTCTTC.

The chain joins TRBV19 to TRBJ2-1; 10 positions match TRBD2. This CDR3 has 18 residues. Trimming at V came to 6 bases and at J to 5 bases, leaving 16 bases not matched to a gene. The V gene's germline CDR1 is LNHDA and CDR2 SQIVND (reference sequence). CDR3 in amino acids: CASRGIVQSGRADNEQFF. DNA for the CDR3: TGTGCCAGTAGAGGCATCGTTCAGAGCGGGAGGGCCGACAATGAGCAGTTCTTC.

The chain carries TRBV29-1 and TRBJ1-4, with D possibly matching TRBD1 (6 bases). With 4 bases removed from V and 0 bases from J, the gap between germline ends came to 21 bases. This CDR3 is built from 18 residues. In germline, CDR1 is SQVTM, CDR2 ANQGSEA. The CDR3 is CSVGGGPPNPTTNEKLFF. In DNA form, the CDR3 reads TGCAGCGTTGGGGGGGGCCCTCCAAACCCCACAACTAATGAAAAACTGTTTTTT. Full variable domain (missing parts from reference TRBV29-1 and TRBJ1-4): SAVISQKPSRDICQRGTSLTIQCQVDSQVTMMFWYRQQPGQSLTLIATANQGSEATYESGFVIDKFPISRPNLTFSTLTVSNMSPEDSSIYLCSVGGGPPNPTTNEKLFFGSGTQLSVL.